Each of the 13 T cell receptor beta chains below was sequenced from the same sample in a study of shared clonotypes between healthy human individuals. Clones were read by immunoSEQ multiplex PCR, and TCRdb kept only the in-frame ones, dropping some. Of 95,000 to 120,000 clones in the sample, around two thirds were seen once. Sequencing used memory CD8+ T cells sorted from blood. Subset noted: CD45RO+ cells pooled with CCR7-negative TemRA cells. These receptors were taken from a woman in her 30s in good health.

This chain joins TRBV9 and TRBJ1-2; D ambiguous. This CDR3 region has 16 residues. The V gene lost 0 bases and the J gene lost 0 bases, with 12 bases spanning the gap. Germline CDR1 SGDLS, CDR2 YYNGEE. CDR3 amino acids: CASSVDSRLANYGYTF. The CDR3 DNA reads as TGTGCCAGCAGCGTAGATTCGAGGCTAGCTAACTATGGCTACACCTTC.

The rearrangement links TRBV5-1 to TRBJ1-2; D gene unclear. V shed 0 bases and J shed 14 bases, with 20 bases lying between them. This CDR3 has 14 residues. Germline CDR1 and CDR2: SGHRS and YFSETQ. CDR3 protein: CASSLASHGGLETF. As DNA, the CDR3 is TGCGCCAGCAGCTTGGCCTCTCACGGCGGGCTCGAGACCTTC.

The chain is built from TRBV5-1 and TRBJ2-7; 7 bases agree with TRBD1. The ends lost 7 bases at V and 4 bases at J; junction bases unmatched: 11. Germline CDR1 is SGHRS and CDR2 is YFSETQ. The CDR3 runs 14 residues. CDR3 DNA sequence: TGCGCCAGCGGCCCCGGGACAGAGAGTTACGAGCAGTACTTC. It encodes CASGPGTESYEQYF. The whole variable domain, filled in from reference TRBV5-1 and TRBJ2-7, reads KAGVTQTPRYLIKTRGQQVTLSCSPISGHRSVSWYQQTPGQGLQFLFEYFSETQRNKGNFPGRFSGRQFSNSRSEMNVSTLELGDSALYLCASGPGTESYEQYFGPGTRLTVT.

The chain carries TRBV5-1 and TRBJ2-7; perhaps TRBD2 as D (5 bases). CDR1 is SGHRS and CDR2 is YFSETQ in the germline V gene. Trimming stripped 2 bases from V and 3 bases from J, with 12 bases between. This CDR3 region has 14 residues. In nucleotides, the CDR3 is TGCGCCAGCAGCTTTAAACCCGAGGGCTACGAGCAGTACTTC. Its translation is CASSFKPEGYEQYF.

This clone has ten or more counts. The gene calls are TRBV7-9 and TRBJ2-2; the match to TRBD2 covers 7 bases. Germline loops: CDR1 SEHNR, CDR2 FQNEAQ (reference sequence). The CDR3 runs to 16 residues. J was trimmed by 3 bases and V by 7 bases; bases with no gene match: 11. CDR3: CASKPKGLGDTGELFF. The CDR3 DNA sequence: TGTGCCAGCAAGCCGAAAGGACTAGGCGACACCGGGGAGCTGTTTTTT.

V gene TRBV27 combines with J gene TRBJ2-7; D possibly uses TRBD1 or TRBD2 (6 bases each). Between the trimmed V and J ends, which lost 2 bases and 0 bases, there was a span of 11 bases. There are 15 residues in the CDR3. Germline CDR1 is MNHEY and CDR2 is SMNVEV (reference sequence). CDR3: CASSLEGGSSYEQYF. CDR3 sequence (DNA): TGTGCCAGCAGTTTAGAGGGGGGCAGCTCCTACGAGCAGTACTTC.

This clone was found a few times. The chain employs TRBV2 and TRBJ2-2, with TRBD2 as a possible D gene (5 bases). V was trimmed by 5 bases and J by 7 bases, leaving 14 bases between them. CDR3 length: 14 residues. CDR1 and CDR2 from the germline V gene are SNHLY and FYNNEI. CDR3 nucleotide sequence: TGTGCCAGCAGTTGGACTTTAGGGCTCGGGGAGCTGTTTTTT. Its protein product is CASSWTLGLGELFF.

The rearrangement links TRBV2 to TRBJ1-2; 7 nucleotides align to TRBD1. The CDR3 is made up of 15 amino acids. Per germline, CDR1 SNHLY and CDR2 FYNNEI. V was clipped by 8 bases and J by 8 bases; unmatched bases: 17. The CDR3: CASLPGTVLSRGYTF. CDR3 DNA: TGTGCCAGCCTGCCCGGGACAGTCCTCTCAAGGGGCTACACCTTC. Drawing the rest from reference TRBV2 and TRBJ1-2, the complete variable domain is EPEVTQTPSHQVTQMGQEVILRCVPISNHLYFYWYRQILGQKVEFLVSFYNNEISEKSEIFDDQFSVERPDGSNFTLKIRSTKLEDSAMYFCASLPGTVLSRGYTFGSGTRLTVV.

This clone was observed a few times. V gene TRBV6-6 combines with J gene TRBJ2-7, with D tentatively TRBD1 (5 bases). Germline values: CDR1 MNHNY, CDR2 SVGAGI (reference sequence). This CDR3 is built from 14 residues. With 10 bases removed from V and 2 bases from J, the gap between germline ends came to 18 bases. CDR3 sequence (DNA): TGTGCCACCGGATGGACACCTTACCCCTACGAGCAGTACTTC. This sequence encodes CATGWTPYPYEQYF.

The rearrangement links TRBV28 to TRBJ1-5; D ambiguous. The CDR3 is 14 amino acids. Deletions cut 3 bases from V and 1 base from J, with 7 bases between. Germline V gives CDR1 MDHEN, CDR2 SYDVKM. The chain's CDR3 is CASSFWESNQPQHF. In nucleotides, the CDR3 is TGTGCCAGCAGTTTTTGGGAAAGCAATCAGCCCCAGCATTTT.

The rearrangement uses TRBV2 and TRBJ1-4; D might be TRBD1 (5 bases). The CDR3 loop spans 16 amino acids. Germline CDR1 is SNHLY and CDR2 is FYNNEI. The ends were cut back, 6 bases at V and 0 bases at J, with 14 bases in the middle. CDR3 in DNA: TGTGCCAGCAGCGGACACCCTTGGGCAACTAATGAAAAACTGTTTTTT. Protein product: CASSGHPWATNEKLFF.

This clone has only a few counts. This chain links TRBV7-9 with TRBJ2-5; 10 nucleotides align to TRBD1. The V gene's germline CDR1 is SEHNR and CDR2 FQNEAQ (reference sequence). The length of the CDR3 is 14 residues. J gave up 11 bases and V 4 bases, and 10 bases lay outside the gene matches. DNA for the CDR3: TGTGCCAGCAGCTCCGGGACAGGGGCTCGGGAGCAGTACTTC. As protein: CASSSGTGAREQYF.

The chain links TRBV9 to TRBJ1-1; possible D gene TRBD1, 5 bases. Trimming left V 4 bases short and J 4 bases short, with 20 bases between. The CDR3 consists of 16 residues. Germline-derived CDR1 and CDR2 are SGDLS and YYNGEE. The CDR3 reads CASSPRPQAGFTEAFF. DNA for the CDR3: TGTGCCAGCAGCCCCAGGCCCCAGGCAGGGTTCACTGAAGCTTTCTTT.